This TCR beta chain derives from a study of beta chain features in type 1 diabetes. Study-level findings and limits: The study found fewer insertions and more deletions at VDJ junctions in type 1 diabetes patients. The question of HLA type influencing TCRB rearrangement was one that remained unresolved here.

Germline V gene data show CDR1 as SGDLS and CDR2 as YYNGEE. The CDR3 consists of 13 residues. V gave up 0 bases and J gave up 7 bases, with 8 bases separating them. This clone was found a few times. Its matching antigen is unknown. As every portion of the isolated RNA was reverse transcribed, the sequencing read expressed TCRB transcripts. Libraries were prepared by immunoSEQ multiplex PCR; TCRdb keeps only in-frame clonotypes and omits some of them. Here the sample spans under 550,000 clones, about 10% being singletons. This sequence originates from a woman younger than 30 in good health. Sequences were obtained from naive CD4+ T cells from blood. The V gene is TRBV9, the J gene TRBJ2-1; D uncertain. CDR3 sequence (DNA): TGTGCCAGCAGCGTAGGTAGACGAAATGAGCAGTTCTTC. Translation gives CASSVGRRNEQFF.